The present T cell receptor (beta chain) was sequenced within a study of shared clonotypes between healthy human individuals. Turning to the study itself: Per donor, CD8 memory used one plate, CD8 naive used two, CD4 memory used three and CD4 naive used three. Findings and limits, study-wide: Naive subsets generally exceeded memory subsets in estimated richness.

About this clone: What it binds is not known.

The study enrolled healthy HIV-negative adults without recent acute infections or vaccinations as donors. This CDR3 is built from 15 residues. V lost 4 bases to trimming and J lost 4 bases; unmatched junction nucleotides: 10. Per germline, CDR1 SGHRS and CDR2 YFSETQ. The run depth of the assay was deep. Using immunoSEQ multiplex PCR, the repertoire was profiled, and TCRdb retains in-frame clones only, with some absent. The top ten hold roughly 0.13% of the sample, which has roughly 2.5 million clones, 90% to 95% seen once. Material: naive CD4+ T cells sorted from blood. The subset: CD45RA+ positively selected. V gene TRBV5-1 combines with J gene TRBJ1-2; TRBD1 aligns across 7 bases. This clonotype was sampled from a man aged 18 to 30 in good health. CDR3 nucleotide sequence: TGCGCCAGCAGCCAAGGGACAGAAGGAACCTATGGCTACACCTTC. It translates to CASSQGTEGTYGYTF.